Listed below are T cell receptor beta chains from one sample, sequenced in a study of T cell clonotyping in hematopoietic cell transplantation. The repertoire was sequenced with immunoSEQ multiplex PCR; TCRdb's copy has only in-frame clones and lacks some. The table records several thousand clones, 90% to 95% of them present only once. Sequencing used PBMCs, obtained 180 days after allogeneic stem cell transplant. These receptors were taken from a female patient in her forties or fifties who had an allogeneic stem cell transplant from an unrelated donor, so the T cells may come from the graft donor. Some clones in this sample may be carry-over from other donors' samples. The CDR3 runs from the conserved cysteine through the conserved F or W. The D gene is left open where the match is weak. Only part of the rows carry a size: once, few, many, or a class if the clone is expanded.

CDR3 protein: CASSLAGAPEQYF
CDR3 DNA: TGCGCCAGCAGCTTGGCGGGGGCCCCAGAGCAGTACTTC
V gene: TRBV5-1
D gene: -
J gene: TRBJ2-7
clone size: -

CDR3 protein: CASGTGVSYNEQFF
CDR3 DNA: TGTGCTAGTGGAACAGGGGTCTCCTACAATGAGCAGTTCTTC
V gene: TRBV12-5
D gene: TRBD1
J gene: TRBJ2-1
clone size: -

CDR3 protein: CASSHIRIQGPDYGYTF
CDR3 DNA: TGTGCCAGCAGTCACATAAGAATACAGGGGCCGGACTATGGCTACACCTTC
V gene: TRBV27
D gene: TRBD1
J gene: TRBJ1-2
clone size: -

CDR3 protein: CASSLVVLGTGETQYF
CDR3 DNA: TGCGCCAGCAGCTTGGTCGTCCTGGGGACCGGGGAGACCCAGTACTTC
V gene: TRBV5-1
D gene: -
J gene: TRBJ2-5
clone size: -

CDR3 protein: CASSQPGSPENTEAFF
CDR3 DNA: TGTGCCAGTAGTCAACCGGGGTCCCCAGAGAACACTGAAGCTTTCTTT
V gene: TRBV19
D gene: -
J gene: TRBJ1-1
clone size: -

CDR3 protein: CASSLEAGRNEQFF
CDR3 DNA: TGTGCCAGCAGCTTAGAGGCAGGGAGGAATGAGCAGTTCTTC
V gene: TRBV7-9
D gene: -
J gene: TRBJ2-1
clone size: once

CDR3 protein: CATSRGVSGSGDLEQFF
CDR3 DNA: TGTGCCACCAGCAGAGGGGTAAGCGGGAGTGGCGATCTTGAGCAGTTCTTC
V gene: TRBV15
D gene: TRBD2
J gene: TRBJ2-1
clone size: once

CDR3 protein: CASSSKHPNSYEQYF
CDR3 DNA: TGTGCCAGCAGTTCGAAACACCCGAACTCCTACGAGCAGTACTTC
V gene: TRBV27
D gene: -
J gene: TRBJ2-7
clone size: -

CDR3 protein: CASSELDRSIPNEQFF
CDR3 DNA: TGTGCCAGCAGTGAGCTGGACAGGTCCATCCCCAATGAGCAGTTCTTC
V gene: TRBV2
D gene: TRBD1
J gene: TRBJ2-1
clone size: -

CDR3 protein: CASSPQIDYGTYEQYF
CDR3 DNA: TGTGCCAGCAGCCCCCAGATTGATTATGGTACCTACGAGCAGTACTTC
V gene: TRBV11-2
D gene: -
J gene: TRBJ2-7
clone size: -

CDR3 protein: CASSFKGQGAGANVLTF
CDR3 DNA: TGCGCCAGCAGCTTTAAGGGACAGGGGGCTGGGGCCAACGTCCTGACTTTC
V gene: TRBV5-1
D gene: TRBD1
J gene: TRBJ2-6
clone size: -

CDR3 protein: CASSPGAAFYGYTF
CDR3 DNA: TGTGCCAGCAGCCCGGGAGCTGCCTTCTATGGCTACACCTTC
V gene: TRBV9
D gene: -
J gene: TRBJ1-2
clone size: -

CDR3 protein: CASSGERGSGASVRELFF
CDR3 DNA: TGTGCCAGCAGTGGGGAGAGGGGCTCGGGGGCGTCCGTCCGGGAGCTGTTTTTT
V gene: TRBV2
D gene: -
J gene: TRBJ2-2
clone size: -

CDR3 protein: CASWGGGPDTQYF
CDR3 DNA: TGTGCCAGTTGGGGGGGCGGGCCAGATACGCAGTATTTT
V gene: TRBV19
D gene: -
J gene: TRBJ2-3
clone size: -

CDR3 protein: CASSQASGQRYGYTF
CDR3 DNA: TGTGCCAGCAGCCAAGCCTCGGGGCAACGGTATGGCTACACCTTC
V gene: TRBV14
D gene: -
J gene: TRBJ1-2
clone size: -

CDR3 protein: CASSFEQTNTEAFF
CDR3 DNA: TGTGCCAGCAGTTTTGAGCAGACGAACACTGAAGCTTTCTTT
V gene: TRBV27
D gene: -
J gene: TRBJ1-1
clone size: -

CDR3 protein: CASSSLLGGYTF
CDR3 DNA: TGTGCCAGCAGTTCTCTCCTCGGGGGCTACACCTTC
V gene: TRBV6-5
D gene: -
J gene: TRBJ1-2
clone size: -

CDR3 protein: CAISAGAGGGELFF
CDR3 DNA: TGTGCCATCAGTGCCGGAGCGGGGGGCGGGGAGCTGTTTTTT
V gene: TRBV10-3
D gene: TRBD2
J gene: TRBJ2-2
clone size: -

CDR3 protein: CASSHLTGTGDNGELFF
CDR3 DNA: TGTGCCAGCTCACATCTTACCGGGACAGGTGACAACGGGGAGCTGTTTTTT
V gene: TRBV18
D gene: TRBD1
J gene: TRBJ2-2
clone size: -

CDR3 protein: CASSPVVHRVRDQYF
CDR3 DNA: TGTGCCAGCAGCCCTGTCGTTCACCGGGTGAGAGACCAGTACTTC
V gene: TRBV5-6
D gene: -
J gene: TRBJ2-5
clone size: -

CDR3 protein: CASSLVFSGYYEQYF
CDR3 DNA: TGTGCCAGCAGTTTAGTCTTCAGCGGTTACTACGAGCAGTACTTC
V gene: TRBV27
D gene: -
J gene: TRBJ2-7
clone size: -

CDR3 protein: CASSYSGGRNNEQFF
CDR3 DNA: TGTGCCAGCAGTTACTCGGGGGGGCGAAACAATGAGCAGTTCTTC
V gene: TRBV6-7
D gene: -
J gene: TRBJ2-1
clone size: -

CDR3 protein: CASGLGVELETQYF
CDR3 DNA: TGTGCTAGTGGTTTGGGGGTTGAGTTGGAGACCCAGTACTTC
V gene: TRBV12-5
D gene: -
J gene: TRBJ2-5
clone size: -

CDR3 protein: CASSFEVGTQYF
CDR3 DNA: TGTGCCAGCAGCTTTGAGGTTGGTACGCAGTATTTT
V gene: TRBV7-2
D gene: -
J gene: TRBJ2-3
clone size: -

CDR3 protein: CAWRITANTEAFF
CDR3 DNA: TGTGCCTGGAGGATTACAGCGAACACTGAAGCTTTCTTT
V gene: TRBV30
D gene: -
J gene: TRBJ1-1
clone size: -

CDR3 protein: CASSPMAGPNPYTQYF
CDR3 DNA: TGTGCCAGCAGCCCTATGGCGGGGCCGAACCCTTATACGCAGTATTTT
V gene: TRBV6-4
D gene: -
J gene: TRBJ2-3
clone size: -

CDR3 protein: CASKPGLANEKLFF
CDR3 DNA: TGTGCCAGCAAACCGGGCCTGGCTAATGAAAAACTGTTTTTT
V gene: TRBV2
D gene: -
J gene: TRBJ1-4
clone size: -

CDR3 protein: CASSLMARDPSPLHF
CDR3 DNA: TGTGCCAGCAGCTTGATGGCCCGGGACCCGTCACCCCTCCACTTT
V gene: TRBV5-4
D gene: -
J gene: TRBJ1-6
clone size: -